These 21 T cell receptor beta chains were all obtained from the same sample, sequenced in a study of blood T cells in healthy people across ages. Using a J-beta primer mix together with a sample-barcoded 5' primer, a second PCR was run for about 6 to 11 cycles. TCRdb fed the 5' RACE reads into MiXCR, producing one record per CDR3 protein. The repertoire consists of over a million distinct CDR3 sequences, with approximately 42% occurring once and the leading ten covering 7.9%. Sample: blood. These receptors all stem from a woman under 30 in good health.

There are a few counts of this clonotype. The chain is built from TRBV24-1 and TRBJ2-1, with 9 positions matching TRBD1. V gave up 4 bases and J gave up 8 bases; unmatched junction bases: 11. The germline V gene has CDR1 KGHDR and CDR2 SFDVKD. CDR3 length: 16 residues. The CDR3 DNA follows: TGTGCCACCAGTGACCTGACAGGGGGAATCGGCCATGAGCAGTTCTTC. Translated, it gives CATSDLTGGIGHEQFF.

This clonotype was seen a handful of times. The chain employs TRBV7-2 and TRBJ1-2; D remains ambiguous. The CDR3 has 12 amino acids. The germline CDR1 and CDR2 sequences are SGHTA and FQGNSA. Trimming took 2 bases from V and 8 from J, leaving 9 bases between them. The CDR3 here is CASSLILPGYTF. In nucleotides, the CDR3 is TGTGCCAGCAGCTTAATCCTCCCCGGCTACACCTTC.

The rearrangement uses TRBV11-2 and TRBJ2-7; TRBD2 matches 11 bases. The DNA matches TRBJ2-5 better at its end, which makes the J call doubtful. The CDR3 has 15 residues. From germline, CDR1 is SGHAT and CDR2 FQNNGV. The CDR3 sequence is CASSPQTSGTETQYF. The CDR3 bases are TGTGCCAGCAGCCCCCAGACTAGCGGGACAGAGACCCAGTACTTC.

The chain carries TRBV4-1 and TRBJ2-4, with 8 bases fitting TRBD1. Per the germline V gene, CDR1 is MGHRA and CDR2 is YSYEKL. V trimming: 0 bases; J trimming: 1 base; junction bases outside the gene matches: 5. CDR3 length: 17 residues. The CDR3 nucleotides are TGCGCCAGCAGCCAAGAGGGACAGGTTTACGCCAAAAACATTCAGTACTTC. It encodes CASSQEGQVYAKNIQYF.

The V and J genes are TRBV7-2 and TRBJ2-3; no clear D gene. Germline values: CDR1 SGHTA, CDR2 FQGNSA. The CDR3 spans 16 residues. Trimming cost V 1 base and J 3 bases, with 14 bases left between them. The CDR3 reads CASSLVGPTTTDTQYF. As DNA, the CDR3 is TGTGCCAGCAGCTTAGTCGGTCCCACGACTACAGATACGCAGTATTTT.

V and J are TRBV7-2 and TRBJ2-7; TRBD2 matches 12 bases. The end of the DNA is better explained by TRBJ2-5, so the J call may be wrong. The CDR3 is 16 amino acids. Looked up from germline, CDR1 is SGHTA and CDR2 is FQGNSA. Written as DNA, the CDR3 is TGTGCCAGCAGCTTTTCCATAACTAGCGGGAGGGAGACCCAGTACTTC. This gives the protein CASSFSITSGRETQYF.

The J gene is TRBJ2-7, the V gene TRBV6-6; TRBD1 is a possible D gene (5 bases). Gene TRBJ2-5 matches the end of the DNA better, so the J call may be wrong. CDR3 size: 14 residues. Germline values: CDR1 MNHNY, CDR2 SVGAGI (reference sequence). CDR3 sequence: CASSYGRVRETQYF. The CDR3 coding sequence is TGTGCCAGCAGTTATGGCAGGGTTCGAGAGACCCAGTACTTC.

This clonotype was seen a handful of times. The chain uses TRBV7-2 and TRBJ2-5; D may be TRBD2 (6 bases). Trimming pared 5 bases from V and 9 bases from J, leaving 19 bases between. The germline CDR1 and CDR2 sequences are SGHTA and FQGNSA. The CDR3 is 14 amino acids. In nucleotides, the CDR3 is TGTGCCAGCAGCGAAGGCGTTTGGGAGGAGGCCCAGTACTTC. Translating gives CASSEGVWEEAQYF.

V gene TRBV7-2 combines with J gene TRBJ2-7; 8 bases line up with TRBD2. Germline-derived CDR1 and CDR2 are SGHTA and FQGNSA. The V gene end was trimmed by 3 bases and the J gene end by 7 bases; junction bases not matched to a gene: 11. This CDR3 has 15 residues. CDR3 in DNA: TGTGCCAGCAGCTTTGAAGCGGGGGTGGTGGTAGAGCAGTACTTC. Its protein is CASSFEAGVVVEQYF.

This clonotype appeared a few times. The chain employs TRBV13 and TRBJ1-3, with D uncertain. V was shortened by 6 bases and J by 7 bases, with 10 bases between the two germline ends. The germline V gene has CDR1 PRHDT and CDR2 FYEKMQ (reference sequence). The CDR3 is 12 residues long. The chain's CDR3 is CASSWGRNTIYF. The CDR3 nucleotides read TGTGCCAGCAGTTGGGGAAGGAACACCATATATTTT.

V is TRBV7-2 and J is TRBJ1-1; D perhaps matches TRBD1 (6 bases). V lost 1 base and J 10 bases, leaving 13 bases between the germline ends. This CDR3 is 13 amino acids long. The germline gives CDR1 SGHTA, CDR2 FQGNSA. CDR3 region: CASSLDTRGGAFF. As DNA, the CDR3 is TGTGCCAGCAGCTTAGATACCAGGGGTGGAGCTTTCTTT. The variable domain in full, completed from reference TRBV7-2 and TRBJ1-1, reads GAGVSQSPSNKVTEKGKDVELRCDPISGHTALYWYRQSLGQGLEFLIYFQGNSAPDKSGLPSDRFSAERTGGSVSTLTIQRTQQEDSAVYLCASSLDTRGGAFFGQGTRLTVV.

The rearrangement uses TRBV5-1 and TRBJ1-4; perhaps TRBD1 as D (6 bases). Germline-derived CDR1 and CDR2 are SGHRS and YFSETQ. CDR3 length equals 15 residues. V lost 6 bases and J 5 bases, leaving 17 bases between the germline ends. The CDR3 region has the DNA TGCGCCAGCACCCTCCGCGGACAGCTAAATGAAAAACTGTTTTTT. Translating gives CASTLRGQLNEKLFF.

The rearrangement joins TRBV9 to TRBJ2-1; 12 positions match TRBD2. The CDR3 has 16 amino acids. Germline CDR1 is SGDLS and CDR2 is YYNGEE. Trimming took 3 bases from V and 5 from J; bases not matched to a gene: 6. CDR3: CASSAGRTSGNNEQFF. The CDR3 nucleotides are TGTGCCAGCAGCGCAGGCAGGACTAGCGGGAACAATGAGCAGTTCTTC.

This clonotype was recorded at least ten times. This rearrangement joins TRBV6-2 or TRBV6-3 to TRBJ2-1; a possible D gene is TRBD2 (6 bases). The CDR3 contains 15 residues. Trimming cost V 2 bases and J 2 bases, with 10 bases left between them. CDR1 MNHEY and CDR2 SVGEGT come from the germline V gene. Here the CDR3 DNA reads TGTGCCAGCAGTTACCCGGGACTTACCTACAATGAGCAGTTCTTC. The encoded protein is CASSYPGLTYNEQFF.

The gene calls are TRBV7-3 and TRBJ2-6; either TRBD1 or TRBD2 may fit D (5 bases each). The CDR3 length is 18 residues. The V gene's germline CDR1 is SGHTA and CDR2 FQGTGA. The ends were cut back, 4 bases at V and 0 bases at J, with 16 bases in the middle. In DNA form, the CDR3 reads TGTGCCAGCAGCTCACGGGGCAGTAAGAGCTCTGGGGCCAACGTCCTGACTTTC. Translating gives CASSSRGSKSSGANVLTF. The full variable domain, its missing parts supplied by reference TRBV7-3 and TRBJ2-6, is GAGVSQTPSNKVTEKGKYVELRCDPISGHTALYWYRQSLGQGPEFLIYFQGTGAADDSGLPNDRFFAVRPEGSVSTLKIQRTERGDSAVYLCASSSRGSKSSGANVLTFGAGSRLTVL.

In its sample, this clonotype was seen a few times. The rearrangement joins TRBV7-9 to TRBJ2-7; D unresolved. The CDR3 length is 13 residues. V was trimmed by 5 bases and J by 2 bases, leaving 10 bases between them. Germline lookup yields CDR1 SEHNR and CDR2 FQNEAQ (reference sequence). Here the CDR3 DNA reads TGTGCCAGCAGCCAGACTTGGACCTACGAGCAGTACTTC. It is translated as CASSQTWTYEQYF. Drawing the rest from reference TRBV7-9 and TRBJ2-7, the complete variable domain is DTGVSQNPRHKITKRGQNVTFRCDPISEHNRLYWYRQTLGQGPEFLTYFQNEAQLEKSRLLSDRFSAERPKGSFSTLEIQRTEQGDSAMYLCASSQTWTYEQYFGPGTRLTVT.

This clonotype was counted only a few times. The rearrangement links TRBV12-3 or TRBV12-4 to TRBJ2-1; tentatively, D is TRBD1 or TRBD2 (6 bases each). The closer fit of TRBJ2-7 to the DNA end suggests the J call may be wrong. The CDR3 spans 14 residues. The CDR3 sequence: CASTLGGSYNEQYF. CDR3 in DNA: TGTGCCAGCACACTCGGGGGCTCCTACAATGAGCAGTACTTC.

There are a few counts of this clonotype. This sequence joins TRBV27 and TRBJ2-7; 13 bases are a match to TRBD2. The J call is uncertain, as TRBJ2-5 better fits the DNA end. This CDR3 spans 16 amino acids. Germline V gene data show CDR1 as MNHEY and CDR2 as SMNVEV (reference sequence). The CDR3 sequence is CASSDTGTSGMKTQYF. CDR3 bases: TGTGCCAGCAGTGATACCGGGACTAGCGGGATGAAGACCCAGTACTTC.

This clonotype was seen ten or more times. J is TRBJ2-7 and V is TRBV7-2; either TRBD1 or TRBD2 may fit D (5 bases each). This CDR3 has 15 residues. Germline loops: CDR1 SGHTA, CDR2 FQGNSA. Between the trimmed V and J ends, which lost 0 bases and 3 bases, there was a span of 12 bases. This chain's CDR3 is CASSLAGDGNYEQYF. The CDR3 nucleotides are TGTGCCAGCAGCTTAGCGGGGGATGGCAACTACGAGCAGTACTTC.

The chain joins TRBV3-1 to TRBJ1-2; TRBD1 might be the D (5 bases). The germline CDR1 and CDR2 sequences are LGHDT and YNNKEL (reference sequence). This CDR3 contains 16 residues. V was cut by 4 bases and J by 5 bases, with 20 bases left in between. DNA for the CDR3: TGTGCCAGCAGCCGAGGCGGCGGGACTCCAGGTTATGGCTACACCTTC. Protein product: CASSRGGGTPGYGYTF.

The J gene is TRBJ1-5, the V gene TRBV12-3 or TRBV12-4; 7 nucleotides match TRBD1. The V and J ends lost 5 bases and 0 bases, in that order; junction bases with no gene match: 19. The CDR3 contains 20 residues. The CDR3 DNA reads as TGTGCCAGCAGTCTCGACCTCGACAGGGACCCTCTTTATAGCAATCAGCCCCAGCATTTT. It is translated as CASSLDLDRDPLYSNQPQHF.